The 28 T cell receptor beta chains given below trace back to one sample, sequenced in a study of PD-1 blockade in classical Hodgkin lymphoma. Here immunoSEQ multiplex PCR was the method, and the copy in TCRdb shows in-frame clones only, minus some. The table lists roughly 90,000 clones, 80% to 90% of them singletons, with roughly 15% in the top ten. After autologous stem cell transplantation all patients relapsed, and prior brentuximab vedotin exposure differed between cohorts. The source material was peripheral blood mononuclear cells (PBMCs), sampled before the second cycle of nivolumab. All receptors come from a human donor with classical Hodgkin lymphoma.

The CDR3 loop reads CASSLLGVLGNTGELFF. The CDR3 region has the DNA TGTGCCAGCAGTTTATTGGGGGTCCTAGGGAACACCGGGGAGCTGTTTTTT. The chain carries TRBV27 and TRBJ2-2; either TRBD1 or TRBD2 may fit D (5 bases each). The CDR3 runs to 17 residues. Per the germline V gene, CDR1 is MNHEY and CDR2 is SMNVEV (reference sequence). V shed 1 base and J shed 1 base, with 13 bases lying between them.

The chain uses TRBV14 and TRBJ2-1; D unresolved. Germline assignment: CDR1 SGHDN and CDR2 FVKESK. Trimming removed 0 bases at V and 8 bases at J, with 5 bases between. The CDR3 loop spans 12 amino acids. The CDR3 region is CASSQDRHEQFF. The CDR3 bases are TGTGCCAGCAGCCAAGATCGGCATGAGCAGTTCTTC. The whole variable domain, filled in from reference TRBV14 and TRBJ2-1, reads EAGVTQFPSHSVIEKGQTVTLRCDPISGHDNLYWYRRVMGKEIKFLLHFVKESKQDESGMPNNRFLAERTGGTYSTLKVQPAELEDSGVYFCASSQDRHEQFFGPGTRLTVL.

J is TRBJ2-1 and V is TRBV9, with TRBD2 matching over 8 bases. CDR1 and CDR2 (germline): SGDLS, YYNGEE. Germline trimming cut 0 bases from V and 5 bases from J; bases unmatched to any gene: 10. The CDR3 is 17 amino acids. CDR3 sequence (DNA): TGTGCCAGCAGCGTAGATCCCCCAGCGGGGGTGAACAATGAGCAGTTCTTC. Protein: CASSVDPPAGVNNEQFF.

The rearrangement links TRBV6-5 to TRBJ2-3, with 13 bases that match TRBD2. The CDR3 consists of 13 residues. Trimming removed 4 bases from V and 12 bases from J; junction bases left unmatched: 4. CDR1 and CDR2 from the germline V gene are MNHEY and SVGAGI. The CDR3 region is CASSFRTSGGQYF. The CDR3 coding sequence is TGTGCCAGCAGTTTTCGGACTAGCGGGGGCCAGTATTTT.

The rearrangement uses TRBV5-1 and TRBJ1-2, with D possibly being TRBD1 (5 bases). From germline, CDR1 is SGHRS and CDR2 YFSETQ. Trimming shortened V by 0 bases and J by 4 bases, and 16 bases separated the two germline ends. The CDR3 loop spans 16 amino acids. The CDR3 loop reads CASSLAGTNGFYGYTF. The CDR3, as DNA: TGCGCCAGCAGCTTGGCAGGGACCAACGGCTTCTATGGCTACACCTTC.

V usage is TRBV7-2 and J usage is TRBJ2-7; D unclear. Germline V gene lookup returns CDR1 SGHTA and CDR2 FQGNSA. V was shortened by 0 bases and J by 3 bases, with 6 bases between the two germline ends. The length of the CDR3 is 13 residues. This CDR3 reads CASSLAQVYEQYF. The DNA for the CDR3 is TGTGCCAGCAGCTTAGCCCAGGTCTACGAGCAGTACTTC.

The chain is built from TRBV7-2 and TRBJ2-7; TRBD2 might be the D (5 bases). The ends were cut back, 0 bases at V and 0 bases at J, with 9 bases in the middle. Germline V gene sequence: CDR1 SGHTA, CDR2 FQGNSA. The CDR3 spans 15 residues. CDR3 in DNA: TGTGCCAGCAGCTTAGCACTAGAACACTCCTACGAGCAGTACTTC. Translating it yields CASSLALEHSYEQYF.

The J gene is TRBJ2-3, the V gene TRBV18; unclear D gene. With 0 bases removed from V and 4 bases from J, the gap between germline ends came to 2 bases. The CDR3 spans 12 residues. The germline CDR1 and CDR2 sequences are KGHSH and LQKENI. Here the CDR3 reads CASSPPSDTQYF. As DNA, the CDR3 is TGTGCCAGCTCACCACCGTCAGATACGCAGTATTTT. Full variable domain (outside the CDR3, taken from reference TRBV18 and TRBJ2-3): NAGVMQNPRHLVRRRGQEARLRCSPMKGHSHVYWYRQLPEEGLKFMVYLQKENIIDESGMPKERFSAEFPKEGPSILRIQQVVRGDSAAYFCASSPPSDTQYFGPGTRLTVL.

The CDR3 here is CASSLFPPLGYEQYF. The DNA for the CDR3 is TGTGCCAGCAGTTTATTTCCGCCACTAGGTTACGAGCAGTACTTC. The chain has TRBV28 and TRBJ2-7; D perhaps matches TRBD2 (5 bases). The CDR3 sequence is 15 residues long. From germline, CDR1 is MDHEN and CDR2 SYDVKM. Between the trimmed V and J ends, which lost 1 base and 4 bases, there was a span of 14 bases. Full variable domain (outside the CDR3, taken from reference TRBV28 and TRBJ2-7): DVKVTQSSRYLVKRTGEKVFLECVQDMDHENMFWYRQDPGLGLRLIYFSYDVKMKEKGDIPEGYSVSREKKERFSLILESASTNQTSMYLCASSLFPPLGYEQYFGPGTRLTVT.

J is TRBJ2-3 and V is TRBV10-3; a weak D match, TRBD2 (6 bases). CDR3 length equals 13 residues. From germline, CDR1 is ENHRY and CDR2 SYGVKD. Trimming removed 4 bases from V and 3 bases from J, with 8 bases in between. CDR3 protein: CAISARETDTQYF. The CDR3 coding sequence is TGTGCCATCAGTGCCCGGGAGACAGATACGCAGTATTTT.

The V gene is TRBV11-2, the J gene TRBJ1-2; D ambiguous. The germline V and J ends were trimmed by 1 base and 6 bases, with 18 bases remaining between them. This CDR3 is 16 amino acids long. The germline gives CDR1 SGHAT, CDR2 FQNNGV. Written as DNA, the CDR3 is TGTGCCAGCAGCTTAGTGTCACGGAGGGAGTTTAATGGCTACACCTTC. Amino acids: CASSLVSRREFNGYTF. Variable domain in full (rest from reference TRBV11-2 and TRBJ1-2): EAGVAQSPRYKIIEKRQSVAFWCNPISGHATLYWYQQILGQGPKLLIQFQNNGVVDDSQLPKDRFSAERLKGVDSTLKIQPAKLEDSAVYLCASSLVSRREFNGYTFGSGTRLTVV.

This chain connects TRBV7-8 to TRBJ2-5; TRBD2 agrees at 11 bases. The V gene's germline CDR1 is SGHVS and CDR2 FQNEAQ. Trimming took 0 bases from V and 7 from J; bases not matched to a gene: 10. CDR3 length equals 17 residues. The CDR3 bases are TGTGCCAGCAGCTTAGCCACCGGACTAGCGGGTGGGGGGACCCAGTACTTC. As protein: CASSLATGLAGGGTQYF.

The CDR3 region has the DNA TGTGCCAGCAGCCCGGGACAGGGGGCCGCCTACGAGCAGTACTTC. Its protein is CASSPGQGAAYEQYF. J is TRBJ2-7 and V is TRBV7-9, with 12 bases fitting TRBD1. The CDR3 covers 15 residues. Trimming took 5 bases from V and 2 from J; bases not matched to a gene: 4. Germline assignment: CDR1 SEHNR and CDR2 FQNEAQ (reference sequence).

This clone was picked up one time. The V and J genes are TRBV19 and TRBJ1-1, with a tentative D call TRBD1 (6 bases). Germline CDR1 reads LNHDA; CDR2 reads SQIVND (reference sequence). The CDR3 totals 14 residues. Trimming cost V 5 bases and J 1 base, with 11 bases left between them. CDR3 bases: TGTGCCAGTAGTCGTCAGGGGAGGAACACTGAAGCTTTCTTT. As protein: CASSRQGRNTEAFF.

This chain uses TRBV18 with TRBJ2-7; 9 bases map to TRBD1. Trimming took 6 bases from V and 2 from J; bases not matched to a gene: 5. Germline V lookup: CDR1 KGHSH, CDR2 LQKENI. This CDR3 region has 14 residues. CDR3 bases: TGTGCCAGCTCCACGGGACAGGGAACCTACGAGCAGTACTTC. This translates into CASSTGQGTYEQYF.

The genes are TRBV5-1 and TRBJ1-1, with no clear D. With 0 bases removed from V and 3 bases from J, the gap between germline ends came to 12 bases. CDR1 is SGHRS, CDR2 YFSETQ, per germline. The CDR3 covers 15 residues. As DNA, the CDR3 is TGCGCCAGCAGCTTGGAGCTGGGGTGGGACACTGAAGCTTTCTTT. Amino acids: CASSLELGWDTEAFF.

The chain links TRBV10-3 to TRBJ1-5; no clear D. Per the germline V gene, CDR1 is ENHRY and CDR2 is SYGVKD. The CDR3 contains 12 residues. Trimming took off 0 bases at V and 11 bases at J, with 8 bases between the two ends. The CDR3 sequence: CAISESEVAQHF. Here the CDR3 DNA reads TGTGCCATCAGTGAGTCGGAGGTGGCCCAGCATTTT.

The V gene is TRBV7-6, the J gene TRBJ2-7; 10 bases align to TRBD1. The CDR3 spans 18 residues. Germline trimming cut 2 bases from V and 4 bases from J; bases unmatched to any gene: 14. Germline-derived CDR1 and CDR2 are SGHVS and FNYEAQ. The CDR3 DNA reads as TGTGCCAGCAGCTTAACGGTCCCGGGGGACAGGGGTTCGTACGAGCAGTACTTC. It yields the protein CASSLTVPGDRGSYEQYF.

This clone was seen a handful of times. This chain links TRBV18 with TRBJ2-1, with D possibly matching TRBD2 (5 bases). The V and J ends lost 3 bases and 5 bases respectively, with 14 bases between them. Germline V CDR1 and CDR2: KGHSH, LQKENI. This CDR3 is built from 15 residues. In DNA form, the CDR3 reads TGTGCCAGCTCACCCCAAGCTCAGCGGAACAATGAGCAGTTCTTC. Translating it yields CASSPQAQRNNEQFF.

The J gene is TRBJ2-5, the V gene TRBV7-9, with 12 bases fitting TRBD2. Germline CDR1 is SEHNR and CDR2 is FQNEAQ (reference sequence). The V gene end was trimmed by 6 bases and the J gene end by 4 bases; junction bases not matched to a gene: 6. This CDR3 region has 15 residues. CDR3 sequence reads: CASRATGLAGETQYF. The DNA for the CDR3 is TGTGCCAGCAGAGCAACGGGACTAGCGGGAGAGACCCAGTACTTC.

The chain carries TRBV10-3 and TRBJ2-1; D is ambiguous. The CDR3 extends over 15 amino acids. CDR1 is ENHRY, CDR2 SYGVKD, per germline. The ends were cut back, 3 bases at V and 0 bases at J, with 9 bases in the middle. CDR3 amino acids: CAISERALSYNEQFF. CDR3 coding DNA: TGTGCCATCAGTGAAAGAGCGCTCTCCTACAATGAGCAGTTCTTC.

The chain recombines TRBV19 with TRBJ1-6, with D perhaps matching TRBD1 (5 bases). From germline, CDR1 is LNHDA and CDR2 SQIVND (reference sequence). Trimming took off 0 bases at V and 4 bases at J, with 10 bases between the two ends. The CDR3 has 16 residues. CDR3 sequence: CASSIDPGRYNSPLHF. For the CDR3, the DNA is TGTGCCAGTAGTATAGATCCAGGGAGGTATAATTCACCCCTCCACTTT.

This clone was recorded a few times. The chain links TRBV7-3 to TRBJ2-1, with 12 bases lining up with TRBD2. V was clipped by 5 bases and J by 4 bases; unmatched bases: 3. Germline CDR1 and CDR2: SGHTA and FQGTGA. There are 15 residues in the CDR3. CDR3 sequence: CASSGLAGPYNEQFF. CDR3 DNA: TGTGCCAGCAGCGGACTAGCGGGACCTTACAATGAGCAGTTCTTC.

The chain recombines TRBV5-5 with TRBJ1-4, with unresolved D. This CDR3 contains 14 residues. V lost 0 bases, J lost 7 bases, and 10 bases lay in between. Germline CDR1 reads SGHKS; CDR2 reads YYEKEE (reference sequence). This CDR3 reads CASSLGGLGEKLFF. CDR3 sequence (DNA): TGTGCCAGCAGCTTGGGCGGACTAGGTGAAAAACTGTTTTTT.

V gene TRBV15 combines with J gene TRBJ2-6, with TRBD1 as a possible D gene (5 bases). Germline V gene lookup returns CDR1 LNHNV and CDR2 YYDKDF (reference sequence). Trimming pared 0 bases from V and 4 bases from J, leaving 16 bases between. The CDR3 is made up of 18 amino acids. The CDR3 spells CATSREGVWNSGANVLTF. CDR3 DNA: TGTGCCACCAGCAGAGAAGGGGTTTGGAACTCCGGGGCCAACGTCCTGACTTTC.

With respect to this clone: This may be a read error, as it is one base from a much larger clone. The chain joins TRBV7-9 to TRBJ1-1; D not resolved. The CDR3 has 13 residues. Germline V gene lookup returns CDR1 SEHNR and CDR2 FQNEAQ (reference sequence). Trimming removed 2 bases from V and 1 base from J, with 5 bases in between. The CDR3 protein is CASSLRQNTEAFF. CDR3 DNA: TGTGCCAGCAGCTTACGGCAGAACACTGAAGCTTTCTTT.

The genes are TRBV6-4 and TRBJ2-3; TRBD2 matches at 8 bases. CDR1 and CDR2 (germline): MRHNA, SNTAGT. After removal of 3 bases from V and 1 base from J, the junction contained 0 bases not matched to a gene. The CDR3 contains 14 residues. CDR3 residues: CASSEAGGTDTQYF. The DNA for the CDR3 is TGTGCCAGCAGTGAAGCGGGAGGCACAGATACGCAGTATTTT.

This chain joins TRBV7-9 and TRBJ2-5; no clear D. Trimming shortened V by 3 bases and J by 5 bases, and 7 bases separated the two germline ends. CDR1 and CDR2 (germline): SEHNR, FQNEAQ (reference sequence). CDR3 length equals 12 residues. Written as DNA, the CDR3 is TGTGCCAGCAGCTTCGTTTTGGAGACCCAGTACTTC. Amino acid sequence: CASSFVLETQYF.